This T cell receptor (beta chain) was documented in a study of T cells in Graves' hyperthyroidism and ophthalmopathy. This clonotype came up many times. RNA transcripts provided the source from which TCR beta CDR3 regions were amplified. In the first-round RT-PCR of the TCR CDR3, the HTBI primer set was used. MiXCR, applied by TCRdb to the multiplex PCR reads, yields one record per CDR3 protein. The sample lists over 200,000 distinct CDR3 sequences, approximately 17% occurring once. The sample comprised blood. The TCR was taken from a man in his fifties or sixties with Graves' hyperthyroidism.

This chain's CDR3 is CASTGDQVEQYF. CDR3 coding DNA: TGTGCCAGCACGGGGGACCAGGTCGAGCAGTACTTC. The gene calls are TRBV2 and TRBJ2-7; tentatively, D is TRBD2 (6 bases). Germline lookup yields CDR1 SNHLY and CDR2 FYNNEI. Trimming took 7 bases from V and 6 from J, leaving 13 bases between them. CDR3 size: 12 residues.